Each of the 29 T cell receptor beta chains below was sequenced from the same sample in a study of CD8+ T cells in alopecia areata. Sequencing relied on a cDNA template that was reverse transcribed from extracted RNA. TCRdb keeps only in-frame clones here, not all; method: immunoSEQ multiplex PCR. Of 90,000 to 100,000 clones in the sample, roughly two fifths were seen once. The sequenced sample was CD4+ T cells sorted from blood. These receptors originate from a human donor with alopecia areata.

This sequence joins TRBV29-1 and TRBJ2-3, with 10 bases lining up with TRBD2. The V gene end was trimmed by 4 bases and the J gene end by 2 bases; junction bases not matched to a gene: 12. The CDR3 is 17 amino acids. Germline CDR1 and CDR2: SQVTM and ANQGSEA. For the CDR3, the DNA is TGCAGCGTTGTTTTCTTTAGCGGGAGGTCTGTCACAGATACGCAGTATTTT. Translating gives CSVVFFSGRSVTDTQYF.

The DNA for the CDR3 is TGTGCCAGCAGCTTAGTCCGTATGGATACGCAGTATTTT. Translation gives CASSLVRMDTQYF. This chain links TRBV11-2 with TRBJ2-3; D gene ambiguous. CDR3 size: 13 residues. V lost 1 base to trimming and J lost 6 bases, with 8 bases between them. The germline V gene has CDR1 SGHAT and CDR2 FQNNGV.

As regards this clone: The same CDR3 is also encoded by other DNA sequences in this sample. The chain uses TRBV6-1 and TRBJ2-7, with 7 bases aligning to TRBD1. Germline trimming cut 9 bases from V and 0 bases from J; bases unmatched to any gene: 5. Germline CDR1 and CDR2: MNHNS and SASEGT. The CDR3 loop spans 13 amino acids. The DNA of the CDR3 is TGTGCCAGTCCTCGGGACAGCTCCTACGAGCAGTACTTC. Its protein is CASPRDSSYEQYF.

The chain couples TRBV5-6 to TRBJ1-6; D gene unclear. CDR1 and CDR2 (germline): SGHDT, YYEEEE. This CDR3 contains 17 residues. The V end lost 5 bases, the J end lost 0 bases, and 15 bases lay between the germline ends. The CDR3 DNA follows: TGTGCCAGCAGTCTCTCGCTGATTAGCTCCTATAATTCACCCCTCCACTTT. Protein product: CASSLSLISSYNSPLHF.

V gene TRBV28 combines with J gene TRBJ1-5; tentatively, D is TRBD1 (6 bases). CDR1 is MDHEN, CDR2 SYDVKM, per germline. The V and J ends lost 6 bases and 0 bases respectively, with 9 bases between them. This CDR3 has 14 amino acids. DNA for the CDR3: TGTGCCAGCAGAAGGGGGGGTAGCAATCAGCCCCAGCATTTT. This codes for CASRRGGSNQPQHF.

The chain combines TRBV4-1 with TRBJ1-2; no reliable D call. From germline, CDR1 is MGHRA and CDR2 YSYEKL. The V and J ends lost 1 base and 0 bases respectively, with 15 bases between them. The length of the CDR3 is 17 residues. The CDR3, as DNA: TGCGCCAGCAGCCAAGCTGGAACGGCTTTGTCTAACTATGGCTACACCTTC. The encoded protein is CASSQAGTALSNYGYTF.

This clone was found a few times. J is TRBJ1-2 and V is TRBV30; no reliable D call. Germline-derived CDR1 and CDR2 are GTSNPN and SVGIG (reference sequence). This CDR3 region has 13 residues. Deletions cut 1 base from V and 4 bases from J, with 10 bases between. CDR3 in amino acids: CAWSAPALYGYTF. CDR3 DNA: TGTGCCTGGAGTGCCCCTGCGCTCTATGGCTACACCTTC.

The rearrangement joins TRBV19 to TRBJ1-5; D is possibly TRBD1 (5 bases). The CDR3 extends over 14 amino acids. V gave up 5 bases and J gave up 1 base, with 9 bases separating them. Germline V lookup: CDR1 LNHDA, CDR2 SQIVND (reference sequence). This CDR3 is CASSVRDSNQPQHF. The CDR3 DNA is TGTGCCAGTAGTGTCCGGGACAGCAATCAGCCCCAGCATTTT. Variable domain in full (rest from reference TRBV19 and TRBJ1-5): DGGITQSPKYLFRKEGQNVTLSCEQNLNHDAMYWYRQDPGQGLRLIYYSQIVNDFQKGDIAEGYSVSREKKESFPLTVTSAQKNPTAFYLCASSVRDSNQPQHFGDGTRLSIL.

CDR3 protein: CAWSRGQLNEKLFF. CDR3 in DNA: TGTGCCTGGAGCCGCGGACAGTTAAATGAAAAACTGTTTTTT. The chain joins TRBV30 to TRBJ1-4; the D gene is possibly TRBD1 (6 bases). Trimming cost V 3 bases and J 5 bases, with 13 bases left between them. The germline V gene encodes CDR1 GTSNPN and CDR2 SVGIG (reference sequence). The CDR3 is 14 residues long.

This clone was detected a few times. The chain recombines TRBV29-1 with TRBJ2-2; D ambiguous. Germline loops: CDR1 SQVTM, CDR2 ANQGSEA. The CDR3 covers 14 residues. V lost 0 bases and J 1 base, leaving 6 bases between the germline ends. In DNA, the CDR3 is TGCAGCGTTGAAGAAATACAGAACACCGGGGAGCTGTTTTTT. It translates to CSVEEIQNTGELFF.

The chain has TRBV5-1 and TRBJ2-5, with TRBD1 identical over 7 bases. Germline V gene data show CDR1 as SGHRS and CDR2 as YFSETQ. V was clipped by 1 base and J by 1 base; unmatched bases: 10. CDR3 length: 17 residues. CDR3 in amino acids: CASSLSPGTAIQETQYF. In DNA, the CDR3 is TGCGCCAGCAGCTTGTCCCCCGGGACAGCCATCCAAGAGACCCAGTACTTC.

This chain joins TRBV19 and TRBJ2-4; no clear D gene. There are 13 residues in the CDR3. Germline values: CDR1 LNHDA, CDR2 SQIVND (reference sequence). The germline V and J ends were trimmed by 1 base and 6 bases, with 7 bases remaining between them. The CDR3, as DNA: TGTGCCAGTAGTATAGCTGATGTAAACATTCAGTACTTC. Its protein is CASSIADVNIQYF.

This chain uses TRBV5-6 with TRBJ2-2, with a possible D match to TRBD1 (6 bases). CDR1 SGHDT and CDR2 YYEEEE come from the germline V gene. The CDR3 consists of 17 residues. Trimming removed 0 bases from V and 2 bases from J, with 14 bases in between. CDR3 DNA: TGTGCCAGCAGCTTGGATTCCGGGACAATCAACACCGGGGAGCTGTTTTTT. It is translated as CASSLDSGTINTGELFF.

This clone was observed a handful of times. The chain recombines TRBV28 with TRBJ2-3; D remains unclear. The CDR3 consists of 13 residues. Per the germline V gene, CDR1 is MDHEN and CDR2 is SYDVKM. Trimming took 5 bases from V and 2 from J, leaving 8 bases between them. The CDR3 DNA is TGTGCCAGCAGTCCCCCCCACACAGATACGCAGTATTTT. The encoded protein is CASSPPHTDTQYF. Full variable domain (outside the CDR3, taken from reference TRBV28 and TRBJ2-3): DVKVTQSSRYLVKRTGEKVFLECVQDMDHENMFWYRQDPGLGLRLIYFSYDVKMKEKGDIPEGYSVSREKKERFSLILESASTNQTSMYLCASSPPHTDTQYFGPGTRLTVL.

The chain combines TRBV4-1 with TRBJ2-6; D call uncertain. CDR1 is MGHRA and CDR2 is YSYEKL in the germline V gene. There are 15 residues in the CDR3. The V end lost 4 bases, the J end lost 0 bases, and 7 bases lay between the germline ends. CDR3 region: CASSPDPSGANVLTF. The CDR3 nucleotides are TGCGCCAGCAGCCCTGACCCCTCTGGGGCCAACGTCCTGACTTTC.

The chain has TRBV29-1 and TRBJ2-2; D perhaps matches TRBD1 (7 bases). Trimming pared 0 bases from V and 8 bases from J, leaving 13 bases between. Germline lookup yields CDR1 SQVTM and CDR2 ANQGSEA. This CDR3 is 14 amino acids long. CDR3 in DNA: TGCAGCGTTGAAGAAGGAGGGGGCTCGGGGGAGCTGTTTTTT. It codes for CSVEEGGGSGELFF.

The V and J genes are TRBV7-2 and TRBJ2-1; the D is unclear. Germline CDR1 reads SGHTA; CDR2 reads FQGNSA. Deletions cut 5 bases from V and 1 base from J, with 6 bases between. The CDR3 runs to 13 residues. CDR3 sequence: CASSERSYNEQFF. In nucleotides, the CDR3 is TGTGCCAGCAGCGAAAGATCCTACAATGAGCAGTTCTTC.

By share, this clone ranks as medium-sized. Other nucleotide sequences from this sample produce the same CDR3. CDR3 coding DNA: TGTGCCAGCAGCCGTAGCGGGAACACAGATACGCAGTATTTT. This gives the protein CASSRSGNTDTQYF. This chain uses TRBV7-9 with TRBJ2-3; 8 bases agree with TRBD2. Germline CDR1 is SEHNR and CDR2 is FQNEAQ (reference sequence). The CDR3 length is 14 residues. Unmatched junction bases numbered 3, after V lost 5 bases and J lost 2 bases.

V is TRBV5-6 and J is TRBJ2-7, with D unclear. V lost 1 base and J lost 3, with 8 bases in between. This CDR3 contains 13 residues. Germline assignment: CDR1 SGHDT and CDR2 YYEEEE. CDR3 DNA sequence: TGTGCCAGCAGCTTGAATTTATACTACGAGCAGTACTTC. Translated: CASSLNLYYEQYF.

This clone was observed once. V and J are TRBV30 and TRBJ1-2; D perhaps matches TRBD1 (6 bases). This CDR3 region has 13 residues. The V and J ends lost 0 bases and 8 bases respectively, with 13 bases between them. CDR1 GTSNPN and CDR2 SVGIG come from the germline V gene (reference sequence). CDR3 sequence (DNA): TGTGCCTGGAGTGTATGGGGGGCGGGAGGCTACACCTTC. Protein product: CAWSVWGAGGYTF.

This clone turned up a few times. Other DNA sequences of this sample code for an identical CDR3. This rearrangement joins TRBV4-3 to TRBJ2-1; 7 bases match TRBD2. Germline CDR1 LGHNA, CDR2 YSLEER. The CDR3 is 17 residues long. The V and J ends lost 0 bases and 0 bases, in that order; junction bases with no gene match: 5. The CDR3 spells CASSQDPPSGSYNEQFF. As DNA, the CDR3 is TGCGCCAGCAGCCAAGATCCCCCTAGCGGCTCCTACAATGAGCAGTTCTTC.

DNA for the CDR3: TGTGCCAGCAGCTTAGCTGGGCAGGGGGCGGCCTATGGCTACACCTTC. It is translated as CASSLAGQGAAYGYTF. The genes are TRBV7-2 and TRBJ1-2, with 8 bases fitting TRBD1. The length of the CDR3 is 16 residues. CDR1 is SGHTA and CDR2 is FQGNSA in the germline V gene. V trimming: 0 bases; J trimming: 4 bases; junction bases outside the gene matches: 7.

The rearrangement uses TRBV5-6 and TRBJ2-7; maybe TRBD1 (5 bases). Germline V gene lookup returns CDR1 SGHDT and CDR2 YYEEEE. CDR3 length equals 15 residues. V was trimmed by 0 bases and J by 9 bases, leaving 19 bases between them. The CDR3 sequence is CASSLEPSGFKAQYF. DNA for the CDR3: TGTGCCAGCAGCTTGGAGCCTTCAGGGTTTAAGGCGCAGTACTTC.

This clone appeared a few times. This chain connects TRBV27 to TRBJ2-2; no clear D. Trimming shortened V by 6 bases and J by 8 bases, and 10 bases separated the two germline ends. CDR3 length equals 12 residues. Germline lookup yields CDR1 MNHEY and CDR2 SMNVEV (reference sequence). CDR3 amino acids: CASSRSSGELFF. As DNA, the CDR3 is TGTGCCAGCAGCCGGAGTTCAGGGGAGCTGTTTTTT.

This clone appeared a few times. The chain is built from TRBV29-1 and TRBJ1-4; possible D gene TRBD1, 5 bases. This CDR3 has 13 residues. In germline, CDR1 is SQVTM, CDR2 ANQGSEA. V lost 4 bases and J 0 bases, leaving 6 bases between the germline ends. For the CDR3, the DNA is TGCAGCGTTGCAGGGTCAACTAATGAAAAACTGTTTTTT. Protein: CSVAGSTNEKLFF.

This chain connects TRBV29-1 to TRBJ1-1, with no clear D. The CDR3 covers 12 residues. Germline V lookup: CDR1 SQVTM, CDR2 ANQGSEA. The V end was cut by 0 bases, the J end by 4 bases, with 6 bases between. The CDR3 protein is CSVEDLSTEAFF. The CDR3 nucleotides are TGCAGCGTTGAAGATCTCAGCACTGAAGCTTTCTTT.

This chain uses TRBV29-1 with TRBJ2-5; D uncertain. The DNA matches TRBJ2-7 better at its end, which makes the J call doubtful. The CDR3 runs 13 residues. Germline lookup yields CDR1 SQVTM and CDR2 ANQGSEA. CDR3 coding DNA: TGCAGCGTTGAAGATACTCGGATAGGCGAGCAGTACTTC. Translation gives CSVEDTRIGEQYF.

The rearrangement joins TRBV5-1 to TRBJ2-3; 9 positions agree with TRBD2. The germline V gene has CDR1 SGHRS and CDR2 YFSETQ. This CDR3 spans 17 amino acids. The V gene end was trimmed by 2 bases and the J gene end by 0 bases; junction bases not matched to a gene: 7. CDR3 sequence (DNA): TGCGCCAGCAGCTTACGACGGACTAGCGACAGCACAGATACGCAGTATTTT. The encoded protein is CASSLRRTSDSTDTQYF.

The chain employs TRBV14 and TRBJ2-7; D is possibly TRBD2 (5 bases). This CDR3 is 13 amino acids long. Germline V gene data show CDR1 as SGHDN and CDR2 as FVKESK. The V end lost 6 bases, the J end lost 6 bases, and 15 bases lay between the germline ends. The CDR3 is CASSTDGVREQYF. The CDR3 DNA reads TGTGCCAGCAGTACAGACGGGGTGCGCGAGCAGTACTTC.